These 23 T cell receptor beta chains came from one sample sequenced in a study of T cells in Graves' hyperthyroidism and ophthalmopathy. RNA transcripts yielded amplified TCR beta CDR3 regions. The HTBI primer set served for first-round RT-PCR of the TCR CDR3. MiXCR, applied by TCRdb to the multiplex PCR reads, yields one record per CDR3 protein. Of a few hundred thousand distinct CDR3 sequences in the sample, more than 14% are singletons; the top ten hold less than 15%. Sequences were obtained from blood. Receptor source: a woman in her 40s with Graves' hyperthyroidism that later progressed to Graves' ophthalmopathy.

The rearrangement uses TRBV6-5 and TRBJ1-3; TRBD1 agrees at 9 bases. V lost 0 bases and J lost 5; bases outside the gene matches: 5. The CDR3 is 16 amino acids. Germline CDR1 MNHEY, CDR2 SVGAGI. As DNA, the CDR3 is TGTGCCAGCAGTTACTCGACGGGACAGGGTAGAAACACCATATATTTT. It codes for CASSYSTGQGRNTIYF.

This clonotype was seen ten or more times. The chain links TRBV3-1 to TRBJ2-5; the D gene could be TRBD1 or TRBD2 (5 bases each). V lost 3 bases and J lost 5, with 19 bases in between. The germline V gene encodes CDR1 LGHDT and CDR2 YNNKEL (reference sequence). This CDR3 spans 16 amino acids. The CDR3 loop is CASSQGPGPDMETQYF. The DNA for the CDR3 is TGTGCCAGCAGCCAGGGCCCGGGGCCCGACATGGAGACCCAGTACTTC.

This clonotype was detected ten times or more. The rearrangement joins TRBV5-1 to TRBJ2-5; TRBD1 aligns across 11 bases. From germline, CDR1 is SGHRS and CDR2 YFSETQ. This CDR3 has 15 residues. The V segment lost 5 bases and the J segment 5 bases; nucleotides outside the gene matches: 8. As DNA, the CDR3 is TGCGCCAGCAGTTCCCGGACAGGGGGCTGGGAGACCCAGTACTTC. This codes for CASSSRTGGWETQYF.

This clonotype was detected ten times or more. The chain carries TRBV12-3 or TRBV12-4 and TRBJ1-1; D is unclear. V was shortened by 7 bases and J by 4 bases, with 16 bases between the two germline ends. The CDR3 length is 14 residues. CDR3 in DNA: TGTGCCAGCACCGACGAGGGAGGTAGCACTGAAGCTTTCTTT. Amino acid sequence: CASTDEGGSTEAFF.

The V and J genes are TRBV20-1 and TRBJ1-2; D is perhaps TRBD1 (5 bases). Trimming took off 7 bases at V and 6 bases at J, with 9 bases between the two ends. CDR3 size: 10 residues. The germline gives CDR1 DFQATT, CDR2 SNEGSKA (reference sequence). This CDR3 reads CSGGDDGYTF. The CDR3 DNA reads as TGCAGTGGTGGGGACGATGGCTACACCTTC.

The chain employs TRBV10-2 and TRBJ2-7; 12 bases fit TRBD1. The junction had 7 bases not matched to a gene; V was cut back by 3 bases and J by 4 bases. Per the germline V gene, CDR1 is WSHSY and CDR2 is SAAADI. The CDR3 extends over 16 amino acids. The CDR3 DNA follows: TGCGCCAGCAGTGAACTATGGGGACAGGGGGCGTACGAGCAGTACTTC. Translating it yields CASSELWGQGAYEQYF.

This clonotype was picked up a small number of times. V is TRBV6-1 and J is TRBJ2-1; D unresolved. There are 12 residues in the CDR3. CDR1 and CDR2 (germline): MNHNS, SASEGT. V lost 8 bases, J lost 6 bases, and 11 bases lay in between. DNA for the CDR3: TGTGCCAGCGGGCAGCCTCTCAATGAGCAGTTCTTC. Its protein is CASGQPLNEQFF.

The chain carries TRBV10-2 and TRBJ1-2, with a weak D call TRBD1 (5 bases). The CDR3 length is 15 residues. CDR1 is WSHSY, CDR2 SAAADI, per germline. Trimming removed 3 bases from V and 2 bases from J, with 13 bases in between. This CDR3 is CASSDPGRVNYGYTF. The DNA for the CDR3 is TGCGCCAGCAGTGATCCGGGCAGGGTAAACTATGGCTACACCTTC.

This clonotype was recorded a few times. V is TRBV20-1 and J is TRBJ2-1; the match to TRBD2 covers 16 bases. The germline gives CDR1 DFQATT, CDR2 SNEGSKA (reference sequence). V trimming: 0 bases; J trimming: 10 bases; junction bases outside the gene matches: 6. The CDR3 totals 16 residues. In nucleotides, the CDR3 is TGCAGTGCTAGAGATCCAGGGACTAGCGGGAGGGCCGAGCAGTTCTTC. Its protein is CSARDPGTSGRAEQFF.

J is TRBJ2-7 and V is TRBV13; TRBD1 agrees at 9 bases. Germline V gives CDR1 PRHDT, CDR2 FYEKMQ (reference sequence). The CDR3 extends over 13 amino acids. J gave up 1 base and V 9 bases, and 4 bases lay outside the gene matches. This CDR3 is CASGTGTSYEQYF. CDR3 DNA: TGTGCCAGTGGGACAGGGACATCCTACGAGCAGTACTTC.

Many counts were recorded for this clonotype. The CDR3 loop is CASSLGWGRGTDTQYF. Written as DNA, the CDR3 is TGTGCCAGCAGTTTAGGATGGGGAAGGGGCACAGATACGCAGTATTTT. The chain joins TRBV28 to TRBJ2-3; D is unclear. CDR3 length: 16 amino acids. V dropped 2 bases and J dropped 1 base, with 13 bases sitting between them. Germline V gene sequence: CDR1 MDHEN, CDR2 SYDVKM.

There are many counts of this clonotype. The genes are TRBV12-3 or TRBV12-4 and TRBJ2-6, with D hard to call. The CDR3 is 15 amino acids. Trimming shortened V by 6 bases and J by 4 bases, and 13 bases separated the two germline ends. CDR3 loop: CASSPQRLGANVLTF. CDR3 DNA: TGTGCCAGCAGCCCGCAGCGCTTGGGGGCCAACGTCCTGACTTTC.

This clonotype was detected many times. The chain links TRBV10-2 to TRBJ2-2; weak D call: TRBD1 (6 bases). V was trimmed by 7 bases and J by 5 bases, leaving 14 bases between them. Germline V gene data show CDR1 as WSHSY and CDR2 as SAAADI. The CDR3 totals 14 residues. Written as DNA, the CDR3 is TGCGCCAGCAACAGGGCAGGGGAAACCGGGGAGCTGTTTTTT. Translation gives CASNRAGETGELFF.

This clonotype was seen once. This sequence joins TRBV28 and TRBJ2-3; 11 nucleotides match TRBD2. V lost 5 bases, J lost 5 bases, and 9 bases stayed unmatched. Germline-derived CDR1 and CDR2 are MDHEN and SYDVKM. The CDR3 contains 16 residues. The CDR3 DNA sequence: TGTGCCAGCAGTCAGGATAGCGGGAGGGCAGGAGATACGCAGTATTTT. As protein: CASSQDSGRAGDTQYF.

This chain joins TRBV12-3 or TRBV12-4 and TRBJ1-2; maybe TRBD1 (5 bases). With 5 bases removed from V and 1 base from J, the gap between germline ends came to 17 bases. CDR3 length: 16 amino acids. CDR3: CASSAFRTNSNYGYTF. In DNA, the CDR3 is TGTGCCAGCAGTGCCTTCAGGACAAATAGTAACTATGGCTACACCTTC.

Concerning this clonotype itself: A much larger clonotype is one base distant, so this may be a read error. V is TRBV14 and J is TRBJ2-1; D remains unclear. CDR3 length equals 15 residues. Germline V gene sequence: CDR1 SGHDN, CDR2 FVKESK. V lost 2 bases to trimming and J lost 8 bases, with 16 bases between them. The CDR3 DNA is TGTGCCAGCAGCCAACCACCCGGAATCAACGATGAGCAGTTCTTC. This translates into CASSQPPGINDEQFF.

At least ten counts were recorded for this clonotype. The chain combines TRBV18 with TRBJ1-4; possibly TRBD1 for D (5 bases). CDR3 length equals 16 residues. Between the trimmed V and J ends, which lost 4 bases and 8 bases, there was a span of 20 bases. Looked up from germline, CDR1 is KGHSH and CDR2 is LQKENI. CDR3 region: CASSRQTTGVKEKLFF. The CDR3, as DNA: TGTGCCAGCTCACGACAGACAACCGGGGTGAAGGAAAAACTGTTTTTT.

This clonotype was counted ten times or more. The gene calls are TRBV18 and TRBJ2-1, with D perhaps matching TRBD2 (5 bases). V lost 6 bases, J lost 1 base, and 19 bases lay in between. The V gene's germline CDR1 is KGHSH and CDR2 LQKENI. The CDR3 consists of 17 residues. The CDR3 DNA reads as TGTGCCAGCTCCCCCTATTATGTGGGAGCGTCCTACAATGAGCAGTTCTTC. This codes for CASSPYYVGASYNEQFF.

Many counts were recorded for this clonotype. V gene TRBV18 combines with J gene TRBJ2-1, with 8 bases matching TRBD2. CDR1 KGHSH and CDR2 LQKENI come from the germline V gene. V lost 2 bases to trimming and J lost 6 bases; unmatched junction nucleotides: 6. The CDR3 runs to 15 residues. The CDR3 region has the DNA TGTGCCAGCTCACCATTGGGACTAGGGTCCAATGAGCAGTTCTTC. This encodes CASSPLGLGSNEQFF.

This clonotype was detected ten times or more. This chain connects TRBV6-1 to TRBJ2-2; 8 bases fit TRBD1. CDR1 and CDR2 from the germline V gene are MNHNS and SASEGT. V gave up 6 bases and J gave up 6 bases; unmatched junction bases: 6. This CDR3 has 14 amino acids. CDR3: CASRLGQGPGELFF. The CDR3 bases are TGTGCCAGCAGACTAGGACAGGGCCCCGGGGAGCTGTTTTTT.

In its sample, this clonotype was seen many times. The gene calls are TRBV29-1 and TRBJ2-3; tentatively, D is TRBD1 or TRBD2 (5 bases each). Germline V gene data show CDR1 as SQVTM and CDR2 as ANQGSEA. Trimming took 3 bases from V and 3 from J, leaving 19 bases between them. The CDR3 extends over 16 amino acids. The DNA for the CDR3 is TGCAGCGTTGACGCGGCTGGGACCCGGGTAACAGATACGCAGTATTTT. Protein: CSVDAAGTRVTDTQYF.

This clonotype was observed a few times. The chain recombines TRBV18 with TRBJ1-2; D is unresolved. V lost 3 bases and J 8 bases, leaving 13 bases between the germline ends. There are 13 residues in the CDR3. The germline V gene has CDR1 KGHSH and CDR2 LQKENI. DNA of the CDR3: TGTGCCAGCTCACCGATTCCCGGGCAGGGCTACACCTTC. It yields the protein CASSPIPGQGYTF.

Many counts were recorded for this clonotype. The rearrangement links TRBV18 to TRBJ1-6; 11 bases are shared with TRBD1. Germline CDR1 KGHSH, CDR2 LQKENI. This CDR3 is 16 amino acids long. The V and J ends lost 5 bases and 7 bases, in that order; junction bases with no gene match: 7. CDR3 nucleotide sequence: TGTGCCAGCTCAACGCGGGGGACAGGGGGAAATTCACCCCTCCACTTT. Protein: CASSTRGTGGNSPLHF.